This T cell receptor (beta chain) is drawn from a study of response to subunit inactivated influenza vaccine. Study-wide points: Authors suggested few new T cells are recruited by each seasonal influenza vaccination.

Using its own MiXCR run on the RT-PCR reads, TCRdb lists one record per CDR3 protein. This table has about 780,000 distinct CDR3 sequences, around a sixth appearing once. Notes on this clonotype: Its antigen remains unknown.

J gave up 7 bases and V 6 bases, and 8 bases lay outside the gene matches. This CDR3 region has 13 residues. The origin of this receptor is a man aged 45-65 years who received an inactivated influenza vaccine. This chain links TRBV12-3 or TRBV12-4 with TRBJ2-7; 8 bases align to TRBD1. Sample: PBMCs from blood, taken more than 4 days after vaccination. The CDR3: CASSPLTGDEQYF. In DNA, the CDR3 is TGTGCCAGCAGCCCTCTGACAGGGGATGAGCAGTACTTC.